What follows are 21 T cell receptor beta chains derived from one specimen sequenced in a study of shared clonotypes between healthy human individuals. The method was immunoSEQ multiplex PCR; TCRdb's version includes in-frame clones alone and lacks a portion of them. The repertoire includes about 1 million clones, 75% of them detected once, and approximately 1.5% sits in the top ten. The sample comprised memory CD4+ T cells sorted from blood. Noted subset: CD45RA-negative fraction. These receptor sequences come from a man in his late teens or twenties in good health.

This clone was seen a few times. The rearrangement joins TRBV2 to TRBJ2-1, with TRBD2 matching 16 bases. CDR3 size: 15 residues. V lost 0 bases, J lost 13 bases, and 3 bases stayed unmatched. Germline-derived CDR1 and CDR2 are SNHLY and FYNNEI. The CDR3 is CASSEAGLAGGPQFF. In DNA form, the CDR3 reads TGTGCCAGCAGTGAAGCGGGACTAGCGGGAGGGCCCCAGTTCTTC.

The chain is built from TRBV7-2 and TRBJ1-2, with D unresolved. The germline V and J ends were trimmed by 5 bases and 1 base, with 14 bases remaining between them. The germline V gene has CDR1 SGHTA and CDR2 FQGNSA. There are 15 residues in the CDR3. The CDR3 here is CASSPDVLINYGYTF. The CDR3 nucleotides are TGTGCCAGCAGCCCCGACGTTTTAATTAACTATGGCTACACCTTC.

This clone was found a few times. V is TRBV10-3 and J is TRBJ1-1; 9 nucleotides match TRBD1. Germline V CDR1 and CDR2: ENHRY, SYGVKD. This CDR3 contains 14 residues. Trimming removed 5 bases from V and 4 bases from J; junction bases left unmatched: 5. The DNA for the CDR3 is TGTGCCATCAGTCGGGACAGGGATAGCACTGAAGCTTTCTTT. Protein: CAISRDRDSTEAFF.

The chain employs TRBV19 and TRBJ2-7; 11 bases align to TRBD1. Trimming cost V 7 bases and J 7 bases; bases outside gene matches: 15. The germline V gene has CDR1 LNHDA and CDR2 SQIVND (reference sequence). This CDR3 comprises 16 residues. The CDR3 sequence: CASNPRDGQGAREQYF. CDR3 nucleotide sequence: TGTGCCAGTAATCCGAGAGACGGACAGGGGGCGAGGGAGCAGTACTTC.

The chain links TRBV29-1 to TRBJ2-2; TRBD2 matches 11 bases. Trimming took 1 base from V and 5 from J; bases not matched to a gene: 12. The germline gives CDR1 SQVTM, CDR2 ANQGSEA. CDR3 size: 18 residues. CDR3 sequence reads: CSVEVAPTSGTWTGELFF. The CDR3 DNA is TGCAGCGTTGAAGTGGCCCCGACTAGCGGGACGTGGACCGGGGAGCTGTTTTTT.

CDR3 amino acids: CASRQGANVLTF. The DNA of the CDR3 is TGTGCCAGCAGACAGGGGGCCAACGTCCTGACTTTC. The J gene is TRBJ2-6, the V gene TRBV2, with unresolved D. The CDR3 is 12 residues long. V gave up 6 bases and J gave up 4 bases, with 4 bases separating them. Per the germline V gene, CDR1 is SNHLY and CDR2 is FYNNEI.

The gene calls are TRBV30 and TRBJ2-1; D assignment may be TRBD1 or TRBD2 (5 bases each). Germline loops: CDR1 GTSNPN, CDR2 SVGIG (reference sequence). Deletions cut 8 bases from V and 0 bases from J, with 11 bases between. This CDR3 comprises 13 residues. The CDR3 sequence is CAILGDSYNEQFF. CDR3 bases: TGTGCCATTCTGGGGGACTCCTACAATGAGCAGTTCTTC.

V is TRBV7-2 and J is TRBJ1-1; D gene unclear. V was shortened by 3 bases and J by 1 base, with 6 bases between the two germline ends. Looked up from germline, CDR1 is SGHTA and CDR2 is FQGNSA. The CDR3 runs to 13 residues. DNA for the CDR3: TGTGCCAGCAGCTTGTGGGCGAACACTGAAGCTTTCTTT. Translated: CASSLWANTEAFF.

The V gene is TRBV28, the J gene TRBJ1-4; D ambiguous. V was clipped by 11 bases and J by 3 bases, with 10 bases between them. CDR1 MDHEN and CDR2 SYDVKM come from the germline V gene. CDR3 size: 12 residues. The CDR3 loop reads CAAGRPNEKLFF. The CDR3 DNA sequence: TGTGCCGCAGGAAGGCCTAATGAAAAACTGTTTTTT.

V gene TRBV7-9 combines with J gene TRBJ1-5; 9 positions agree with TRBD1. The length of the CDR3 is 14 residues. The trim removed 5 bases at V and 7 bases at J, leaving 6 bases unmatched. Per germline, CDR1 SEHNR and CDR2 FQNEAQ (reference sequence). CDR3 DNA: TGTGCCAGCAGCCGGGACAGGGTAGGCCAGCCCCAGCATTTT. As protein: CASSRDRVGQPQHF.

This clone was recorded a few times. This chain joins TRBV15 and TRBJ2-2; D gene unclear. Germline CDR1 and CDR2: LNHNV and YYDKDF (reference sequence). The length of the CDR3 is 15 residues. The V end was cut by 0 bases, the J end by 5 bases, with 10 bases between. The CDR3 region is CATSRESTKTGELFF. CDR3 bases: TGTGCCACCAGCAGAGAGTCTACCAAGACCGGGGAGCTGTTTTTT.

The chain combines TRBV7-9 with TRBJ1-2; D call uncertain. V was trimmed by 5 bases and J by 0 bases, leaving 7 bases between them. This CDR3 contains 13 residues. Germline V CDR1 and CDR2: SEHNR, FQNEAQ (reference sequence). The CDR3 here is CASSPMANYGYTF. DNA for the CDR3: TGTGCCAGCAGCCCCATGGCTAACTATGGCTACACCTTC.

As regards this clone: Other DNA sequences of this sample code for an identical CDR3. V gene TRBV30 combines with J gene TRBJ1-6, with TRBD1 matching over 7 bases. The CDR3 length is 14 residues. The V gene end was trimmed by 3 bases and the J gene end by 6 bases; junction bases not matched to a gene: 5. Germline CDR1 reads GTSNPN; CDR2 reads SVGIG (reference sequence). The CDR3 is CAWSEGAGNSPLHF. The CDR3 DNA sequence: TGTGCCTGGAGCGAGGGGGCTGGTAATTCACCCCTCCACTTT.

This clone appeared a few times. V is TRBV7-9 and J is TRBJ2-7; D unclear. Trimming cost V 0 bases and J 2 bases, with 11 bases left between them. The CDR3 covers 15 residues. Germline values: CDR1 SEHNR, CDR2 FQNEAQ (reference sequence). The CDR3 loop is CASSLALVGAYEQYF. DNA of the CDR3: TGTGCCAGCAGCTTAGCTCTGGTAGGAGCCTACGAGCAGTACTTC.

The chain recombines TRBV25-1 with TRBJ1-2; D ambiguous. V lost 6 bases, J lost 7 bases, and 21 bases lay in between. Germline CDR1 reads MGHDK; CDR2 reads SYGVNS. The CDR3 runs 15 residues. DNA of the CDR3: TGTGCCAGCAGCCTGGGGTCGGTTACAAATTCTGGCTACACCTTC. Translated: CASSLGSVTNSGYTF.

This clone appeared a few times. This chain joins TRBV30 and TRBJ1-5; no reliable D call. The germline V gene encodes CDR1 GTSNPN and CDR2 SVGIG (reference sequence). V was cut by 1 base and J by 2 bases, with 9 bases left in between. The CDR3 sequence is 14 residues long. DNA for the CDR3: TGTGCCTGGAGTGGTACAAAAGGCAATCAGCCCCAGCATTTT. Protein sequence: CAWSGTKGNQPQHF.

V is TRBV21-1 and J is TRBJ2-1; the table calls TRBD2, which could not be checked here. TRBV21-1 is recorded as a pseudogene. The CDR3 spans 14 residues. For the CDR3, the DNA is TGTGCCTGCGAGAGGGGGGGGCTCGACAATGAGCAGTTCTTC. Translated: CACERGGLDNEQFF.

In this sample, this clone turned up a few times. The sample has other DNA sequences that encode this CDR3 too. V is TRBV19 and J is TRBJ1-2; unclear D gene. CDR1 is LNHDA, CDR2 SQIVND, per germline (reference sequence). The CDR3 length is 11 residues. V was trimmed by 5 bases and J by 0 bases, leaving 1 base between them. CDR3 DNA: TGTGCCAGTAGTTCTAACTATGGCTACACCTTC. Amino acid sequence: CASSSNYGYTF.

The gene calls are TRBV18 and TRBJ2-7; TRBD2 aligns across 16 bases. Unmatched junction bases numbered 5, after V lost 3 bases and J lost 6 bases. The germline gives CDR1 KGHSH, CDR2 LQKENI. The CDR3 totals 16 residues. For the CDR3, the DNA is TGTGCCAGCTCACCGGGACTAGCGGGAGGGTTGGCCGAGCAGTACTTC. This codes for CASSPGLAGGLAEQYF.

The chain employs TRBV11-2 and TRBJ2-5, with TRBD1 matching 8 bases. V lost 0 bases, J lost 1 base, and 1 base stayed unmatched. The CDR3 runs 15 residues. Looked up from germline, CDR1 is SGHAT and CDR2 is FQNNGV. CDR3 sequence reads: CASSLDDRGQETQYF. The CDR3 nucleotides read TGTGCCAGCAGCTTAGATGACAGGGGCCAAGAGACCCAGTACTTC. Based on the CDR3 plus reference TRBV11-2 and TRBJ2-5, the full variable domain is EAGVAQSPRYKIIEKRQSVAFWCNPISGHATLYWYQQILGQGPKLLIQFQNNGVVDDSQLPKDRFSAERLKGVDSTLKIQPAKLEDSAVYLCASSLDDRGQETQYFGPGTRLLVL.

The gene calls are TRBV7-9 and TRBJ1-2, with D hard to call. V lost 1 base and J lost 6, with 6 bases in between. From germline, CDR1 is SEHNR and CDR2 FQNEAQ (reference sequence). This CDR3 has 12 amino acids. CDR3 in amino acids: CASSLEGNGYTF. CDR3 nucleotide sequence: TGTGCCAGCAGCTTAGAGGGAAATGGCTACACCTTC.